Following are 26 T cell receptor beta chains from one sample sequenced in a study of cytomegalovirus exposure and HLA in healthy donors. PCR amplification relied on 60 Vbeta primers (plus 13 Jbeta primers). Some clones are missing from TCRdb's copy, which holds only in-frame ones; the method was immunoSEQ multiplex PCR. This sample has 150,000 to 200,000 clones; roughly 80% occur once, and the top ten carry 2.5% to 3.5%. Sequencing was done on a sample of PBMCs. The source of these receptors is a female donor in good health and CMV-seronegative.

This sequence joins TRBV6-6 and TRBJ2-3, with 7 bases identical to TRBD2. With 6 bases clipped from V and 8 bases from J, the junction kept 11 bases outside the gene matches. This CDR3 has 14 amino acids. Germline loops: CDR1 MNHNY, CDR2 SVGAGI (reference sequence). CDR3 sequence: CASRTGTTAATQYF. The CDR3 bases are TGTGCCAGCAGGACCGGGACTACCGCCGCTACGCAGTATTTT.

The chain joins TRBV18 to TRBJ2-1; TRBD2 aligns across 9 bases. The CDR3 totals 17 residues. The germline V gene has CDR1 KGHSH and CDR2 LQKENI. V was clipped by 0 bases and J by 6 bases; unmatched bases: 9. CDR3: CASSPPDRAGGLNEQFF. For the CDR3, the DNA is TGTGCCAGCTCACCACCGGATCGGGCGGGGGGGCTCAATGAGCAGTTCTTC.

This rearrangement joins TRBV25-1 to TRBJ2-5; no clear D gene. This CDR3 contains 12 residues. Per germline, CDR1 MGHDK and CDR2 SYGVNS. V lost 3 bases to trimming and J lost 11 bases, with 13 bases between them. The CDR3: CASSDPPDGQYF. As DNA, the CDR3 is TGTGCCAGCAGTGACCCCCCTGACGGGCAGTACTTC.

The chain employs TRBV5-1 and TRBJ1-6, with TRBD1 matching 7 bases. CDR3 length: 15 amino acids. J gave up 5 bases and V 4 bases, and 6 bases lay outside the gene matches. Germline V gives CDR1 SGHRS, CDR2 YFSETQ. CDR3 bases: TGCGCCAGCAGCCCACAGGGGTACGATAATTCACCCCTCCACTTT. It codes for CASSPQGYDNSPLHF.

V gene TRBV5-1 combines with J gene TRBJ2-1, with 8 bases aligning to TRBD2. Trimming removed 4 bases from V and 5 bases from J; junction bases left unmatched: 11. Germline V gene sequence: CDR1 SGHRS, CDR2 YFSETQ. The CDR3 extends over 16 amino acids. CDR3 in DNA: TGCGCCAGCAGCCCTGAGAGCGGGGGACTCCACAATGAGCAGTTCTTC. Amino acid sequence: CASSPESGGLHNEQFF.

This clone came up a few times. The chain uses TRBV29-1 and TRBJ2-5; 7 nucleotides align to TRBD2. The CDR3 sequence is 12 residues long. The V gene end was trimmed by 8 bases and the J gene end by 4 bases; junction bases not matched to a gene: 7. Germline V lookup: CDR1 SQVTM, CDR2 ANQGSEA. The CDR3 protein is CSPGGWGETQYF. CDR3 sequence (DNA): TGCAGCCCCGGGGGGTGGGGAGAGACCCAGTACTTC.

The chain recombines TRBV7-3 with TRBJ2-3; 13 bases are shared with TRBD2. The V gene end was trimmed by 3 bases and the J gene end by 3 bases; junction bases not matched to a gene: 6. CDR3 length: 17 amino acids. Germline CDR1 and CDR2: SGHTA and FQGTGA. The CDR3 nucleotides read TGTGCCAGCAGCTTCCTCCCGACTAGCGGGGGGACAGATACGCAGTATTTT. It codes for CASSFLPTSGGTDTQYF.

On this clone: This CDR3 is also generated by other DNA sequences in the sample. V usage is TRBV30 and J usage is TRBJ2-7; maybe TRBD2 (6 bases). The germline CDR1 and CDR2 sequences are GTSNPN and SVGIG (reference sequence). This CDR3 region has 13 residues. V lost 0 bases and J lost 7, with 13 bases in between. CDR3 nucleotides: TGTGCCTGGAGTGTAGGCGGGACTGGAGAGCAGTACTTC. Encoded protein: CAWSVGGTGEQYF.

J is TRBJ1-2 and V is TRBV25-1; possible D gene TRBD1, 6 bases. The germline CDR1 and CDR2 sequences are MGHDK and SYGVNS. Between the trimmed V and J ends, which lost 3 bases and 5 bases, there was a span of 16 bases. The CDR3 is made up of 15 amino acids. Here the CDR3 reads CASSDSLRTAYGYTF. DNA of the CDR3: TGTGCCAGCAGTGATTCTCTGAGGACAGCGTATGGCTACACCTTC.

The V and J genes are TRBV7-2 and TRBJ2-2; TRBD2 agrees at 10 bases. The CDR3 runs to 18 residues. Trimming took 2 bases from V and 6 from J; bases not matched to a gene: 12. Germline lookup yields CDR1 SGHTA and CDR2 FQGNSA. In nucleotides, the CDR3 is TGTGCCAGCAGCTTATTTTCGAGGGCTAGCGGGAGTGCCGGGGAGCTGTTTTTT. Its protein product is CASSLFSRASGSAGELFF.

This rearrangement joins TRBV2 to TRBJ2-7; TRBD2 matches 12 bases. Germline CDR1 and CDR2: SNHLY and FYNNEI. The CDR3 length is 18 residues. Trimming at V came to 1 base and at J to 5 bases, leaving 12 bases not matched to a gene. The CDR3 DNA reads TGTGCCAGCAGTGAAGGCCCCTTGGGGACTAGCGGGCTCCACGAGCAGTACTTC. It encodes CASSEGPLGTSGLHEQYF.

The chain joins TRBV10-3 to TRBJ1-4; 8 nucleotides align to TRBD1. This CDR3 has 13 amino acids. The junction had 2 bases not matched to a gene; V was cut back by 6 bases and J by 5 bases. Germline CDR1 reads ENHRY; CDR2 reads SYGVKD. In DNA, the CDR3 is TGTGCCATCAGGGGACAGGTCAATGAAAAACTGTTTTTT. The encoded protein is CAIRGQVNEKLFF.

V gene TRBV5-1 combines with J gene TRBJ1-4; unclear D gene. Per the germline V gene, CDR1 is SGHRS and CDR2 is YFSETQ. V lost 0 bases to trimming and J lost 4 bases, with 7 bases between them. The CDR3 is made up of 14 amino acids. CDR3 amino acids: CASSLDIYNEKLFF. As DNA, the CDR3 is TGCGCCAGCAGCTTGGACATATATAATGAAAAACTGTTTTTT.

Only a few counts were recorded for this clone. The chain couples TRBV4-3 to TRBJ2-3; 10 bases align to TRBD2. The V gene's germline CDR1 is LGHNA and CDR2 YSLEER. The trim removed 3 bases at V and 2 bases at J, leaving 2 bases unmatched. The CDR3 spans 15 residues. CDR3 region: CASSHGLADTDTQYF. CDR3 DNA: TGCGCCAGCAGCCACGGACTAGCGGACACAGATACGCAGTATTTT.

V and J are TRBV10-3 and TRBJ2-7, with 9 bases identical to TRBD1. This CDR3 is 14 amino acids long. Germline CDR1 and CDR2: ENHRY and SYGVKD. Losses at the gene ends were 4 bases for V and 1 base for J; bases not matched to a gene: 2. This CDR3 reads CAISVDRGSYEQYF. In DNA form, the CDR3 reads TGTGCCATCAGTGTGGACAGGGGATCCTACGAGCAGTACTTC.

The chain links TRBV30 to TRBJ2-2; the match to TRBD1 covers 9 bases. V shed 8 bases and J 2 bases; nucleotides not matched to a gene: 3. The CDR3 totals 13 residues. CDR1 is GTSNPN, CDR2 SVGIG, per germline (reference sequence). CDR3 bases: TGTGCCCGAACAGGGGGCAACACCGGGGAGCTGTTTTTT. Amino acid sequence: CARTGGNTGELFF.

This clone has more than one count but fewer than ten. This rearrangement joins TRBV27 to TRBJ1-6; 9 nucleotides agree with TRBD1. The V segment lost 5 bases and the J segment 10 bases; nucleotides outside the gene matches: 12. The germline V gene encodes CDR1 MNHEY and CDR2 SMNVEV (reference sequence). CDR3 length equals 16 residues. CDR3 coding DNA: TGTGCCAGCAGTACCGGACAGGGGAAGTATGGATCACCCCTCCACTTT. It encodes CASSTGQGKYGSPLHF.

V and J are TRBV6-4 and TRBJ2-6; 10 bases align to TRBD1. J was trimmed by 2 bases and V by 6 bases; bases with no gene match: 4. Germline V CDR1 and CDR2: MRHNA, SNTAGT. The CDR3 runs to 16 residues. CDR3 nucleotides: TGTGCCAGCAGAGGACAGGGGGTGGCTGGGGCCAACGTCCTGACTTTC. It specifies CASRGQGVAGANVLTF.

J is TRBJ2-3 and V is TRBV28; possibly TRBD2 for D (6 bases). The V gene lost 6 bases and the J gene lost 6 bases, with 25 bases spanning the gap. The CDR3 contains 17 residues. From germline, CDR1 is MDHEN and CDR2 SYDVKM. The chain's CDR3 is CASSPIAQGGLSDTQYF. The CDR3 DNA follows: TGTGCCAGCAGCCCGATTGCGCAGGGAGGTTTATCGGATACGCAGTATTTT.

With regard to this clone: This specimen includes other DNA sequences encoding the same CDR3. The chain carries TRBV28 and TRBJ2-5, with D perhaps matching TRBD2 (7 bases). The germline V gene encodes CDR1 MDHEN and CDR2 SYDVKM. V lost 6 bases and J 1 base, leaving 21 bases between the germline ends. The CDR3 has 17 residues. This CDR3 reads CASRRLGGGNGQETQYF. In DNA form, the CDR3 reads TGTGCCAGCAGGAGGCTGGGGGGGGGCAACGGCCAAGAGACCCAGTACTTC.

The CDR3 spells CAISESRGSSYNEQFF. The CDR3 bases are TGTGCCATCAGTGAGTCGAGGGGGAGCTCCTACAATGAGCAGTTCTTC. The chain is built from TRBV10-3 and TRBJ2-1; a possible D gene is TRBD1 (6 bases). Germline CDR1 and CDR2: ENHRY and SYGVKD. V lost 0 bases to trimming and J lost 0 bases, with 9 bases between them. This CDR3 region has 16 residues.

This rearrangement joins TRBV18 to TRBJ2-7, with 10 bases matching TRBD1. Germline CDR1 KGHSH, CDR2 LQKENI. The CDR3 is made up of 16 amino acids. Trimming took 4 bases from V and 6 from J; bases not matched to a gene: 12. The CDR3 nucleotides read TGTGCCAGCTCACTGGGGACAGGGGCGAATGGGGGCGAGCAGTACTTC. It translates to CASSLGTGANGGEQYF.

The CDR3, as DNA: TGTGCCAGCAGCTTGGGGCTAGAGGGGGGGTACAATGAGCAGTTCTTC. Its protein is CASSLGLEGGYNEQFF. The V gene is TRBV5-6, the J gene TRBJ2-1, with D possibly TRBD2 on 7 matching bases. CDR3 length equals 16 residues. Deletions cut 0 bases from V and 4 bases from J, with 14 bases between. The germline V gene has CDR1 SGHDT and CDR2 YYEEEE.

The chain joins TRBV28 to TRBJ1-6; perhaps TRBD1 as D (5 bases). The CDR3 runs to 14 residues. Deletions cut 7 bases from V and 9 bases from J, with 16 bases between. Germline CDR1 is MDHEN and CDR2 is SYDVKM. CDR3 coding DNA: TGTGCCAGCATGGCAGGGTTGGGTGGTTCACCCCTCCACTTT. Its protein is CASMAGLGGSPLHF.

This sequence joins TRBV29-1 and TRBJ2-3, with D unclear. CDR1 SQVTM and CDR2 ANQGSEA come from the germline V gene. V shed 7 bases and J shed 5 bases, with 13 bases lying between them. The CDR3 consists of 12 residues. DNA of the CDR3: TGCAGCGCTCAACCTTCAGTAGATACGCAGTATTTT. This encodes CSAQPSVDTQYF.

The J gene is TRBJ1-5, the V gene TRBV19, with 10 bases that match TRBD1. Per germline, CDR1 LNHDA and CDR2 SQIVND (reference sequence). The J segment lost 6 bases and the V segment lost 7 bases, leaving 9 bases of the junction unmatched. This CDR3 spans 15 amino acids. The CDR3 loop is CASTDPGQGPQPQHF. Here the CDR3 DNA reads TGTGCCAGTACCGATCCGGGACAGGGGCCTCAGCCCCAGCATTTT.